This T cell receptor (beta chain) was captured by sequencing in a study of blood T cell repertoires in COVID-19. Study background: Samples taken during acute and convalescent COVID-19 were collected in the United States, Italy and Spain.

In the original processing: Nucleated cell number was recorded as an estimate derived from reference gene primer amplification. Profiled with immunoSEQ multiplex PCR; TCRdb holds only in-frame clones, not every one. The V and J calls and clone size come from that table; D and trimming were worked out from the DNA. The top ten clones hold over 5% of a sample with some 300,000 clones, 70% to 90% of them seen once. The V end was cut by 1 base, the J end by 9 bases, with 17 bases between. CDR1 is GTSNPN and CDR2 is SVGIG in the germline V gene (reference sequence). CDR3 length: 14 amino acids. The TCR comes from a woman aged 50 to 60 with COVID-19, enrolled during active disease. The chain combines TRBV30 with TRBJ2-3; D is possibly TRBD2 (5 bases). Sequencing was carried out using peripheral blood. DNA of the CDR3: TGTGCCTGGAGTGGTTTAGGAGGCACTAGGACGCAGTATTTT. Protein sequence: CAWSGLGGTRTQYF.